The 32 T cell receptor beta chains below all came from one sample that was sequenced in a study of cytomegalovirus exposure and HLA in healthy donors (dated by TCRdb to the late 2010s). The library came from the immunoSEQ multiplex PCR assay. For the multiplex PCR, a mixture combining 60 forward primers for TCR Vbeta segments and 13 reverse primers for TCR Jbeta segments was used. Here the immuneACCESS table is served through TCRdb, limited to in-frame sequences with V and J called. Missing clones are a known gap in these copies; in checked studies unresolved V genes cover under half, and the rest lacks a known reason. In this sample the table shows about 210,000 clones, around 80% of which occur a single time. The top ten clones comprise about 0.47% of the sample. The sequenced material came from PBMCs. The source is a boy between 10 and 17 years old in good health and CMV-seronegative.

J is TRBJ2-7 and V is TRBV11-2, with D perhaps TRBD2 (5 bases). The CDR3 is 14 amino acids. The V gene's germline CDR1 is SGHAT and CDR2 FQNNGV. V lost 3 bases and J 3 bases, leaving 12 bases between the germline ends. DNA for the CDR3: TGTGCCAGCAGCTTGTCCGGGGTGGGCTACGAGCAGTACTTC. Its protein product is CASSLSGVGYEQYF.

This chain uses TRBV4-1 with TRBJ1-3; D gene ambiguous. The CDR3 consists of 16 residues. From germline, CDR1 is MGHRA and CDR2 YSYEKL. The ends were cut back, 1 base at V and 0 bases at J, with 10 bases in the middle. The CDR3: CASSQVTPSSGNTIYF. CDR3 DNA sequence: TGCGCCAGCAGCCAAGTGACACCGAGCTCTGGAAACACCATATATTTT.

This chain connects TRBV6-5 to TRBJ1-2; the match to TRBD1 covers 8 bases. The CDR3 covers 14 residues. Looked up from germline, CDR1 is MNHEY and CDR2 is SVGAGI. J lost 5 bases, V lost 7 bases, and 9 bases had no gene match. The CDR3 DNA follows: TGTGCCAGCACTAGGGGCAGGGGGCGTTATGGCTACACCTTC. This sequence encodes CASTRGRGRYGYTF.

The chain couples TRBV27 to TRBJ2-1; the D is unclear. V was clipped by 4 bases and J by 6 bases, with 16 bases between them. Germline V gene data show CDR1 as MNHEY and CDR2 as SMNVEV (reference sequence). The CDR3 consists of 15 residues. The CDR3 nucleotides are TGTGCCAGCAGTTACGACACTTACCTCTCCAATGAGCAGTTCTTC. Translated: CASSYDTYLSNEQFF.

The CDR3 sequence is CASSQSTDYGYTF. The CDR3 nucleotides are TGTGCCAGCAGCCAATCGACAGACTATGGCTACACCTTC. The V call is TRBV2, the J call TRBJ1-2; a weak D match, TRBD1 (5 bases). Looked up from germline, CDR1 is SNHLY and CDR2 is FYNNEI. The germline V and J ends were trimmed by 6 bases and 3 bases, with 11 bases remaining between them. The CDR3 is made up of 13 amino acids.

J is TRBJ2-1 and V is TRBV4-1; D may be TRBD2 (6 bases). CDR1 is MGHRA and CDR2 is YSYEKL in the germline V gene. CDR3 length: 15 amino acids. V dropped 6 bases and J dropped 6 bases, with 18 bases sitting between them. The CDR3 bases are TGCGCCAGCAGGCGCTACGAGAGTAGCGGCAATGAGCAGTTCTTC. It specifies CASRRYESSGNEQFF.

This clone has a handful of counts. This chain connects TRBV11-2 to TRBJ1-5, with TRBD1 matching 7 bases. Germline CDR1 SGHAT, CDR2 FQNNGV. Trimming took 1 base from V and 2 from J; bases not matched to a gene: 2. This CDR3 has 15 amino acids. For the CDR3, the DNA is TGTGCCAGCAGCTTAGTAGGGGGCGGCAATCAGCCCCAGCATTTT. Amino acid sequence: CASSLVGGGNQPQHF. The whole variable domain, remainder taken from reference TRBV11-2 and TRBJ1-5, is EAGVAQSPRYKIIEKRQSVAFWCNPISGHATLYWYQQILGQGPKLLIQFQNNGVVDDSQLPKDRFSAERLKGVDSTLKIQPAKLEDSAVYLCASSLVGGGNQPQHFGDGTRLSIL.

The CDR3 loop reads CASSIEAGGETQYF. DNA for the CDR3: TGTGCCAGTAGTATAGAAGCGGGAGGGGAGACCCAGTACTTC. V gene TRBV19 combines with J gene TRBJ2-5; TRBD2 aligns across 10 bases. Germline values: CDR1 LNHDA, CDR2 SQIVND (reference sequence). V was clipped by 0 bases and J by 5 bases; unmatched bases: 0. The CDR3 totals 14 residues. Drawing the rest from reference TRBV19 and TRBJ2-5, the complete variable domain is DGGITQSPKYLFRKEGQNVTLSCEQNLNHDAMYWYRQDPGQGLRLIYYSQIVNDFQKGDIAEGYSVSREKKESFPLTVTSAQKNPTAFYLCASSIEAGGETQYFGPGTRLLVL.

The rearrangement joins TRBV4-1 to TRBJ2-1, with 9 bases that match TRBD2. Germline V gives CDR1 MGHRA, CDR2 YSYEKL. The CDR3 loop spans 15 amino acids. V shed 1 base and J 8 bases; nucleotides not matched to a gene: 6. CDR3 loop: CASSQAQRGVDEQFF. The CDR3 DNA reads TGCGCCAGCAGCCAAGCGCAGCGGGGGGTCGATGAGCAGTTCTTC.

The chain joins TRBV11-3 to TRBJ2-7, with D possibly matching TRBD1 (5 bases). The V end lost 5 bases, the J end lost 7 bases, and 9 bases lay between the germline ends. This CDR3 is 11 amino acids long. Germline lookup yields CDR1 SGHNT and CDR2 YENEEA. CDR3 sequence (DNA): TGTGCCAGCAGCCAATACAGGGAGCAGTACTTC. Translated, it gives CASSQYREQYF. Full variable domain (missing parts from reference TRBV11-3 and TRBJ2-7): EAGVVQSPRYKIIEKKQPVAFWCNPISGHNTLYWYLQNLGQGPELLIRYENEEAVDDSQLPKDRFSAERLKGVDSTLKIQPAELGDSAVYLCASSQYREQYFGPGTRLTVT.

The CDR3 nucleotides read TGTGCCAGCAGTGAACACCACGGGACTGTATCGGCGGATACGCAGTATTTT. Encoded protein: CASSEHHGTVSADTQYF. This chain connects TRBV25-1 to TRBJ2-3; a weak D match, TRBD2 (6 bases). The CDR3 length is 17 residues. V gave up 2 bases and J gave up 6 bases, with 21 bases separating them. The germline CDR1 and CDR2 sequences are MGHDK and SYGVNS.

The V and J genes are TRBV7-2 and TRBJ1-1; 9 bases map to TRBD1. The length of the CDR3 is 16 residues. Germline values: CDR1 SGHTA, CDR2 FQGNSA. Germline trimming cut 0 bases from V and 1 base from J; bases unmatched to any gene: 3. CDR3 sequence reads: CASSLALGQGNTEAFF. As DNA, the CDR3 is TGTGCCAGCAGCTTAGCGCTGGGACAGGGGAACACTGAAGCTTTCTTT.

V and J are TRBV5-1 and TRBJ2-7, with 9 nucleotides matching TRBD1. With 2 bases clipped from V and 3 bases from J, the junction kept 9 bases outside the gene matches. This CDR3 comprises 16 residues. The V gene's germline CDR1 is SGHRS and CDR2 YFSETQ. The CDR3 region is CASSFARTGEVYEQYF. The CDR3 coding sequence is TGCGCCAGCAGCTTTGCCCGGACAGGGGAGGTCTACGAGCAGTACTTC.

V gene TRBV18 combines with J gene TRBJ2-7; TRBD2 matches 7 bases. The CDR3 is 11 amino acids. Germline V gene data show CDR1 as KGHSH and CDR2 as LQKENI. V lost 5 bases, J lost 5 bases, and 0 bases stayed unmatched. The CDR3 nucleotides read TGTGCCAGCTCAAGCGGGAACGAGCAGTACTTC. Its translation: CASSSGNEQYF. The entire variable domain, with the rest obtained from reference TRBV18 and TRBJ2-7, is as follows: NAGVMQNPRHLVRRRGQEARLRCSPMKGHSHVYWYRQLPEEGLKFMVYLQKENIIDESGMPKERFSAEFPKEGPSILRIQQVVRGDSAAYFCASSSGNEQYFGPGTRLTVT.

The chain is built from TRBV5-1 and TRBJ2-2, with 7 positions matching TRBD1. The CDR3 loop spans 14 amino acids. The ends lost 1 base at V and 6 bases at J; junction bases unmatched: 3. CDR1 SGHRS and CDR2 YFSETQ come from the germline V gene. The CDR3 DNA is TGCGCCAGCAGCTTGAACAGGGGTCCCGGGGAGCTGTTTTTT. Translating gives CASSLNRGPGELFF.

The CDR3 loop reads CAAGQGAYEQYF. CDR3 sequence (DNA): TGTGCCGCGGGGCAGGGAGCCTACGAGCAGTACTTC. The chain employs TRBV15 and TRBJ2-5; weak D call: TRBD2 (6 bases). TRBJ2-7 explains the end of the DNA better; the J call may be wrong. CDR3 length: 12 residues. CDR1 is LNHNV and CDR2 is YYDKDF in the germline V gene (reference sequence).

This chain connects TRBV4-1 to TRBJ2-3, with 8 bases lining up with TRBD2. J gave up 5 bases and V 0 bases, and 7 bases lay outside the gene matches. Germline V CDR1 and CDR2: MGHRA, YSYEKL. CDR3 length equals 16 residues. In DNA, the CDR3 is TGCGCCAGCAGCCAAGAAGAAGCGGGAGATTTAGATACGCAGTATTTT. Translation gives CASSQEEAGDLDTQYF.

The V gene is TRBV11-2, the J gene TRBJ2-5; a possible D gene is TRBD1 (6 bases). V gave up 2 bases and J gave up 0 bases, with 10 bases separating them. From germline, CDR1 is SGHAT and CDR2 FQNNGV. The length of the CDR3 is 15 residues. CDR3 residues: CASSLPTGYQETQYF. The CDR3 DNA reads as TGTGCCAGCAGCTTACCCACAGGGTACCAAGAGACCCAGTACTTC.

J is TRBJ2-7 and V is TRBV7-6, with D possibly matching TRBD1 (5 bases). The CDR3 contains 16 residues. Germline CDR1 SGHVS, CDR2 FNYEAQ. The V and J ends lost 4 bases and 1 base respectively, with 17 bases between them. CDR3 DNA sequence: TGTGCCAGCAGCTCCCTTATTGGGCAGGGATCCTACGAGCAGTACTTC. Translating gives CASSSLIGQGSYEQYF.

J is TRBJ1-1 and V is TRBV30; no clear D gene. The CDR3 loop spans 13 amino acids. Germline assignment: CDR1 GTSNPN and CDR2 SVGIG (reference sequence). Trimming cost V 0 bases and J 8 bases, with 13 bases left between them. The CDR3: CAWSVLRGAEAFF. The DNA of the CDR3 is TGTGCCTGGAGTGTACTACGTGGAGCCGAAGCTTTCTTT.

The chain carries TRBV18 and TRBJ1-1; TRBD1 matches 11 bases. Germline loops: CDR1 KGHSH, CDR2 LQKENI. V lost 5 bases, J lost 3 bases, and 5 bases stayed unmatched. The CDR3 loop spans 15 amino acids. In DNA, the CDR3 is TGTGCCAGCTCAGCAGGACAGGGGGCGTACACTGAAGCTTTCTTT. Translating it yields CASSAGQGAYTEAFF. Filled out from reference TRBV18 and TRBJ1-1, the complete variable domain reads NAGVMQNPRHLVRRRGQEARLRCSPMKGHSHVYWYRQLPEEGLKFMVYLQKENIIDESGMPKERFSAEFPKEGPSILRIQQVVRGDSAAYFCASSAGQGAYTEAFFGQGTRLTVV.

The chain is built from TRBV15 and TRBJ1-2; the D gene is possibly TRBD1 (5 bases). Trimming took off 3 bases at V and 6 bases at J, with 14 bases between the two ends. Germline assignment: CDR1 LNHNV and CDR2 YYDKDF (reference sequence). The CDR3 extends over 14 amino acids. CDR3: CATSSGPQEHGYTF. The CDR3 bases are TGTGCCACCAGCAGCGGACCACAGGAGCATGGCTACACCTTC. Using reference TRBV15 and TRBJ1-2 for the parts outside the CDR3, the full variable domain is DAMVIQNPRYQVTQFGKPVTLSCSQTLNHNVMYWYQQKSSQAPKLLFHYYDKDFNNEADTPDNFQSRRPNTSFCFLDIRSPGLGDTAMYLCATSSGPQEHGYTFGSGTRLTVV.

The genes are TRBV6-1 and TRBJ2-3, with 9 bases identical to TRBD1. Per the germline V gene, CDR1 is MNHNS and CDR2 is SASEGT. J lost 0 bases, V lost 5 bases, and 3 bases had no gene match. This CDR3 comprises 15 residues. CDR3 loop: CASSWDRESTDTQYF. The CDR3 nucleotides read TGTGCCAGCAGTTGGGACAGGGAAAGCACAGATACGCAGTATTTT.

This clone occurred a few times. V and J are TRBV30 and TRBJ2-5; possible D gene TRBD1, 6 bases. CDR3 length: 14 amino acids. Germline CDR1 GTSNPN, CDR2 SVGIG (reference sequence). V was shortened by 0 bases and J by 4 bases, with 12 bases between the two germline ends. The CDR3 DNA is TGTGCCTGGAGTGTACTGGGGGCTGGAGAGACCCAGTACTTC. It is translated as CAWSVLGAGETQYF.

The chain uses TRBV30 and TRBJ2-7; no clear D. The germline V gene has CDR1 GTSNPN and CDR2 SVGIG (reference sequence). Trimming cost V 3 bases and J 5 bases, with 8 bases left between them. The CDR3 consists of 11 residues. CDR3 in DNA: TGTGCCTGGAGCCCCTTTCACGAGCAGTACTTC. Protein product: CAWSPFHEQYF.

The CDR3 nucleotides read TGTGCCAGCAGCCAGGGGAAAACCTTTTTCTCCTACGAGCAGTACTTC. It is translated as CASSQGKTFFSYEQYF. The V gene is TRBV7-8, the J gene TRBJ2-7; possible D gene TRBD1, 6 bases. Germline-derived CDR1 and CDR2 are SGHVS and FQNEAQ. The CDR3 runs 16 residues. Trimming left V 5 bases short and J 0 bases short, with 17 bases between.

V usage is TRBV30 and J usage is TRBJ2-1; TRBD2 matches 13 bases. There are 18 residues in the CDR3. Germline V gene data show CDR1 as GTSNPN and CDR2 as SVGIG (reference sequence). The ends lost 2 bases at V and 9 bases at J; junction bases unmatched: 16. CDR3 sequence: CAWSHSHSGTSGTSEQFF. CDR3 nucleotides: TGTGCCTGGAGTCACTCTCACTCCGGGACTAGCGGGACCAGTGAGCAGTTCTTC.

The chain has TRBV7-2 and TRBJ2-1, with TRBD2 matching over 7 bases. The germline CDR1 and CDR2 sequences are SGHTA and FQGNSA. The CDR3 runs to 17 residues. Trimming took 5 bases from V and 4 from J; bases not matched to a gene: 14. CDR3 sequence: CASSPRPSGTSYNEQFF. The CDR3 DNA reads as TGTGCCAGCAGCCCAAGGCCCAGCGGGACCAGTTACAATGAGCAGTTCTTC.

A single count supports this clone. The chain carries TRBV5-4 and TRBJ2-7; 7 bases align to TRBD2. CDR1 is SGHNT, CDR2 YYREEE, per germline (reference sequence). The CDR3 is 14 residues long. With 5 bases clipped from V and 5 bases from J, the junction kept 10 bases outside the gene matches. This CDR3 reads CASRPRWGGNEQYF. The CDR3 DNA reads TGTGCCAGCAGGCCAAGATGGGGGGGTAACGAGCAGTACTTC.

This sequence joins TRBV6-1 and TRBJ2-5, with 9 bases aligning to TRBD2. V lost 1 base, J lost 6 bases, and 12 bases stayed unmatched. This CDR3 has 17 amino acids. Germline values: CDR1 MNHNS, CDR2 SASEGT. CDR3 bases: TGTGCCAGCAGTGAAGTGCTAGGTGCGGGGGGGCTGAAGACCCAGTACTTC. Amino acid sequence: CASSEVLGAGGLKTQYF.

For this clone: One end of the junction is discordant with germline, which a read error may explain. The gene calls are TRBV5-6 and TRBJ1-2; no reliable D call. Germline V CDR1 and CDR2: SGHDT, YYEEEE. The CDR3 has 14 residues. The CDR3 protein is CASSLGREYYGYPF. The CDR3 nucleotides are TGTGCCAGCAGCTTGGGTAGGGAGTACTATGGCTACCCCTTC. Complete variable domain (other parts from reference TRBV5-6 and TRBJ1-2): DAGVTQSPTHLIKTRGQQVTLRCSPKSGHDTVSWYQQALGQGPQFIFQYYEEEERQRGNFPDRFSGHQFPNYSSELNVNALLLGDSALYLCASSLGREYYGYPFGSGTRLTVV.

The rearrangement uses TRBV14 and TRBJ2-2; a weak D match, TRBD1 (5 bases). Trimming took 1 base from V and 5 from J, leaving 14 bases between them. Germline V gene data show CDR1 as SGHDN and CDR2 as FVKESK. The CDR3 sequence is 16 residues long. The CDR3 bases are TGTGCCAGCAGCCAAGCCCAGGGCGGTGGGACCGGGGAGCTGTTTTTT. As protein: CASSQAQGGGTGELFF.